Following are 18 T cell receptor beta chains from one sample sequenced in a study of T-cell memory formation after mild COVID-19. Each CDR3 protein gets one entry after TCRdb re-called the 5' RACE reads with MiXCR. The repertoire has a few hundred thousand distinct CDR3 sequences, approximately 9% of them found once; the top ten carry roughly 21%. Sequenced: PBMCs or a T cell subset sorted from them (not recorded which). Receptors were obtained from a man aged 18-30 years who had mild COVID-19 (a few samples of this study predate the infection). Cell type and time point are not known.

As concerns this clonotype: This may stem from a read error, because a much larger clone lies one nucleotide away. The chain couples TRBV27 to TRBJ2-7, with 7 bases lining up with TRBD2. Germline CDR1 is MNHEY and CDR2 is SMNVEV (reference sequence). The CDR3 loop spans 14 amino acids. V shed 3 bases, J shed 1 base, and the junction held 3 bases outside the gene matches. DNA for the CDR3: TGTGCCAGCAGTTTGGGGGGGAGGTCCTACGAGCAGTACTTC. It specifies CASSLGGRSYEQYF.

In its sample, this clonotype was seen many times. The chain is built from TRBV28 and TRBJ1-1; D might be TRBD1 (5 bases). The V and J ends lost 8 bases and 5 bases respectively, with 9 bases between them. CDR3 length equals 11 residues. From germline, CDR1 is MDHEN and CDR2 SYDVKM. CDR3 in DNA: TGTGCCAGCTCACGGGGGACTGAAGCTTTCTTT. This sequence encodes CASSRGTEAFF.

The count of this clonotype is one. The V call is TRBV14, the J call TRBJ2-7, with a tentative D call TRBD1 (6 bases). The CDR3 spans 14 residues. CDR1 and CDR2 from the germline V gene are SGHDN and FVKESK. The germline V and J ends were trimmed by 0 bases and 4 bases, with 10 bases remaining between them. As DNA, the CDR3 is TGTGCCAGCAGCCAAGAACTGGGGGCGTACGAGCAGTACTTC. This sequence encodes CASSQELGAYEQYF.

This rearrangement joins TRBV7-9 to TRBJ2-2; 8 nucleotides line up with TRBD2. From germline, CDR1 is SEHNR and CDR2 FQNEAQ (reference sequence). This CDR3 comprises 16 residues. V lost 4 bases, J lost 4 bases, and 8 bases stayed unmatched. CDR3 DNA: TGTGCCAGCAGCTCCCCCCAGCGGGGGATCACCGGGGAGCTGTTTTTT. Protein product: CASSSPQRGITGELFF.

The gene calls are TRBV5-4 and TRBJ1-1; 7 nucleotides match TRBD1. The CDR3 length is 18 residues. The trim removed 0 bases at V and 0 bases at J, leaving 11 bases unmatched. In germline, CDR1 is SGHNT, CDR2 YYREEE (reference sequence). This chain's CDR3 is CASSLGVVTGQLNTEAFF. In DNA, the CDR3 is TGTGCCAGCAGCTTGGGAGTGGTGACAGGGCAGCTGAACACTGAAGCTTTCTTT.

The V and J genes are TRBV12-3 or TRBV12-4 and TRBJ2-2; 11 nucleotides align to TRBD2. The CDR3 sequence is 16 residues long. V gave up 8 bases and J gave up 0 bases; unmatched junction bases: 5. Written as DNA, the CDR3 is TGTGCCAGCTCTAGCGGGGGGAGCGCGAACACCGGGGAGCTGTTTTTT. Protein sequence: CASSSGGSANTGELFF.

The chain employs TRBV12-3 or TRBV12-4 and TRBJ1-2, with unresolved D. The ends were cut back, 5 bases at V and 8 bases at J, with 12 bases in the middle. The CDR3 length is 12 residues. CDR3 residues: CASSLNRKGYTF. The CDR3 DNA is TGTGCCAGCAGTCTGAACCGCAAAGGCTACACCTTC.

The chain links TRBV15 to TRBJ1-2; D possibly corresponds to TRBD1 (6 bases). The CDR3 extends over 14 amino acids. V shed 0 bases and J shed 4 bases, with 9 bases lying between them. Germline lookup yields CDR1 LNHNV and CDR2 YYDKDF (reference sequence). Here the CDR3 reads CATSRDRGGYGYTF. The CDR3 DNA is TGTGCCACCAGCAGAGACAGGGGAGGCTATGGCTACACCTTC.

V is TRBV7-9 and J is TRBJ2-1, with 13 bases fitting TRBD2. The V segment lost 5 bases and the J segment 7 bases; nucleotides outside the gene matches: 11. The V gene's germline CDR1 is SEHNR and CDR2 FQNEAQ (reference sequence). This CDR3 has 17 residues. The CDR3 region has the DNA TGTGCCAGCAGCGAACGACTAGCGGGGGGTTTAAAAAATGAGCAGTTCTTC. It codes for CASSERLAGGLKNEQFF.

V and J are TRBV5-1 and TRBJ1-1, with D possibly TRBD1 on 5 matching bases. V lost 4 bases and J lost 7, with 20 bases in between. The CDR3 consists of 15 residues. Per the germline V gene, CDR1 is SGHRS and CDR2 is YFSETQ. The DNA of the CDR3 is TGCGCCAGCAGCGGTAATTCAGGGTTTGGCAGTGAAGCTTTCTTT. Translated: CASSGNSGFGSEAFF.

The V call is TRBV7-2, the J call TRBJ2-3; TRBD2 matches 7 bases. V lost 5 bases and J lost 5; bases outside the gene matches: 7. CDR1 is SGHTA, CDR2 FQGNSA, per germline. There are 14 residues in the CDR3. This CDR3 reads CASSPWGGGDTQYF. The CDR3, as DNA: TGTGCCAGCAGCCCTTGGGGCGGGGGAGATACGCAGTATTTT.

This clonotype has a count of ten or more. In DNA, the CDR3 is TGTGCCAGTAGTCGACAGGGGGCGATTGGGGCCAACGTCCTGACTTTC. Protein sequence: CASSRQGAIGANVLTF. V gene TRBV19 combines with J gene TRBJ2-6; 10 bases align to TRBD1. The V gene end was trimmed by 5 bases and the J gene end by 3 bases; junction bases not matched to a gene: 4. CDR3 length: 16 residues. The germline CDR1 and CDR2 sequences are LNHDA and SQIVND (reference sequence).

This clonotype was counted ten times or more. The chain uses TRBV12-3 or TRBV12-4 and TRBJ2-3; 8 bases match TRBD2. With V trimmed by 6 bases and J by 6 bases, 2 bases remained unmatched. The CDR3 covers 12 residues. This CDR3 reads CASSPGGDTQYF. For the CDR3, the DNA is TGTGCCAGCAGCCCGGGGGGGGATACGCAGTATTTT.

This clonotype has more than one count but fewer than ten. V and J are TRBV5-1 and TRBJ2-6; D is possibly TRBD1 or TRBD2 (6 bases each). Germline CDR1 SGHRS, CDR2 YFSETQ. V lost 4 bases and J 2 bases, leaving 13 bases between the germline ends. The CDR3 spans 16 residues. The CDR3: CASSILGGPGANVLTF. The CDR3 DNA reads TGCGCCAGCAGCATCCTAGGGGGGCCTGGGGCCAACGTCCTGACTTTC.

This clonotype was seen ten or more times. The chain links TRBV7-2 to TRBJ1-1; a possible D gene is TRBD1 (5 bases). The V end was cut by 4 bases, the J end by 1 base, with 7 bases between. The CDR3 length is 13 residues. Germline CDR1 is SGHTA and CDR2 is FQGNSA. CDR3 DNA sequence: TGTGCCAGCAGCTGGGGGGGGAACACTGAAGCTTTCTTT. Translating it yields CASSWGGNTEAFF.

There are a few counts of this clonotype. This rearrangement joins TRBV15 to TRBJ2-3, with D perhaps being TRBD1 or TRBD2 (5 bases each). Germline values: CDR1 LNHNV, CDR2 YYDKDF (reference sequence). The CDR3 loop spans 14 amino acids. Deletions cut 0 bases from V and 8 bases from J, with 12 bases between. In DNA form, the CDR3 reads TGTGCCACCAGCAGAGATACAAGGGGAGTTACGCAGTATTTT. Translated, it gives CATSRDTRGVTQYF.

The CDR3 DNA reads as TGTGCCAGCAGGGGCGTGTCCTATGGCTACACCTTC. Encoded protein: CASRGVSYGYTF. V is TRBV12-3 or TRBV12-4 and J is TRBJ1-2, with unresolved D. This CDR3 has 12 residues. The V and J ends lost 6 bases and 4 bases respectively, with 9 bases between them.

This clonotype was counted between two and nine times. V and J are TRBV20-1 and TRBJ1-2; TRBD1 aligns across 7 bases. The CDR3 is 12 residues long. With V trimmed by 6 bases and J by 5 bases, 6 bases remained unmatched. Germline loops: CDR1 DFQATT, CDR2 SNEGSKA (reference sequence). The CDR3 is CSARWTGYGYTF. The CDR3 DNA reads as TGCAGTGCCCGGTGGACAGGATATGGCTACACCTTC.